These 5 T cell receptor beta chains came from one sample sequenced in a study of T cell repertoires in cytomegalovirus infection. TCRdb reanalysed the reads using MiXCR and keeps one entry per CDR3 protein. The table records 110,000 or so distinct CDR3 sequences, around 31% of them present only once. No cognate antigen is known for these TCRs. The sample here was CD8+ T cells from cultured PBMCs, taken from culture after CMV antigen stimulation. These TCRs come from a human donor in good health (CMV status not recorded). Some clones in this sample may be carry-over from other donors' samples.

This clonotype has a count of ten or more. V is TRBV5-1 and J is TRBJ2-3, with 13 bases aligning to TRBD2. The length of the CDR3 is 17 residues. Trimming removed 1 base from V and 4 bases from J; junction bases left unmatched: 6. From germline, CDR1 is SGHRS and CDR2 YFSETQ. The CDR3 loop is CASSLFWTSGGSDTQYF. The CDR3, as DNA: TGCGCCAGCAGCTTGTTTTGGACTAGCGGGGGTTCAGATACGCAGTATTTT.

This clonotype was picked up a small number of times. The CDR3, as DNA: TGTGCCATCAGTGCAGGGGGCTTGGAGTACTTC. Protein sequence: CAISAGGLEYF. The chain couples TRBV10-3 to TRBJ2-4, with TRBD1 matching 8 bases. The CDR3 is made up of 11 amino acids. Unmatched junction bases numbered 4, after V lost 4 bases and J lost 14 bases. From germline, CDR1 is ENHRY and CDR2 SYGVKD.

The rearrangement uses TRBV7-1 and TRBJ1-2, with TRBD1 as a possible D gene (6 bases). TRBV7-1 is labeled an ORF, and its function is uncertain. CDR3 size: 15 residues. V dropped 5 bases and J dropped 2 bases, with 15 bases sitting between them. The CDR3 region is CASSPPTGFNYGYTF. The CDR3 DNA reads TGTGCCAGCAGCCCACCCACAGGGTTCAACTATGGCTACACCTTC.

This clonotype was seen only a few times. The chain has TRBV6-2 or TRBV6-3 and TRBJ1-1; 10 bases match TRBD1. The germline CDR1 and CDR2 sequences are MNHEY and SVGEGT. The J segment lost 0 bases and the V segment lost 0 bases, leaving 4 bases of the junction unmatched. This CDR3 contains 17 residues. CDR3 in DNA: TGTGCCAGCAGTTACTCGGGACAGGGGTGGATGAACACTGAAGCTTTCTTT. The encoded protein is CASSYSGQGWMNTEAFF.

The chain couples TRBV6-6 to TRBJ1-5, with TRBD1 matching 7 bases. Germline assignment: CDR1 MNHNY and CDR2 SVGAGI (reference sequence). The junction had 2 bases not matched to a gene; V was cut back by 1 base and J by 2 bases. The CDR3 spans 15 residues. CDR3 amino acids: CASSYFTGGNQPQHF. CDR3 in DNA: TGTGCCAGCAGTTACTTTACAGGGGGCAATCAGCCCCAGCATTTT.